This is a list of T cell receptor beta chains from one sample in a study of blood T cell repertoires in COVID-19. Clones were sequenced by immunoSEQ multiplex PCR, and TCRdb holds only the in-frame ones, with some missing. The table has about 99,000 clones, 84% seen once. The specimen was peripheral blood. Receptor source: a human donor in a cohort sampled during active or convalescent COVID-19. Both conserved end residues are trimmed from each CDR3. The D gene is left open where the match is weak. Clone size is stated in some rows and not others, as once, few, many or a class when expanded.

j_gene	len	abundance	v_gene	d_gene	CDR3aa
TRBJ1-4	12	few	TRBV19	.	ASSMTGQNEKLF
TRBJ2-3	12	once	TRBV4-1	TRBD1	ASSAGQGADTQY
TRBJ2-1	12	.	TRBV19	TRBD1	ASSGTGSYNEQF
TRBJ2-5	13	.	TRBV4-1	.	ASSQDRVQRETQY
TRBJ2-1	13	.	TRBV5-1	.	ASSPDSPLGNEQF
TRBJ2-5	16	.	TRBV5-5	TRBD2	ASSLAVRGGLSEETQY
TRBJ2-3	12	.	TRBV6-4	.	ASGDTRGSDTQY
TRBJ2-3	11	.	TRBV7-3	.	ASSNPQADTQY
TRBJ2-3	12	.	TRBV19	TRBD1	ASRKQGAGDTQY
TRBJ1-2	11	.	TRBV6-5	.	ASSLTGNYGYT
TRBJ2-7	11	.	TRBV11-2	.	ASSLGGRDEQY
TRBJ2-7	10	.	TRBV18	.	ASSEADYEQY
TRBJ1-6	13	.	TRBV11-2	.	ASSRTGLRNSPLH
TRBJ2-1	12	.	TRBV5-1	TRBD2	ASSGGLAGYEQF
TRBJ1-1	13	.	TRBV30	.	AWSWRGSGVTEAF
TRBJ1-1	11	.	TRBV5-4	TRBD1	ASRNRGGSEAF
TRBJ1-1	11	.	TRBV6-2/TRBV6-3	TRBD1	ASSHRGLTEAF
TRBJ1-2	9	once	TRBV25-1	.	ASSDFSGYT
TRBJ1-5	13	.	TRBV4-3	.	ASSPREDRDQPQH
TRBJ1-5	13	.	TRBV15	.	ATSREAGSHGPQH
TRBJ2-1	12	.	TRBV27	TRBD2	ATSGGNSYNEQF
TRBJ1-2	11	.	TRBV3-1/TRBV3-2	TRBD1	ASSFTGVYGYT
TRBJ2-2	14	.	TRBV7-3	TRBD1	ASSPSTGSDTGELF
TRBJ2-6	14	.	TRBV2	.	ASSEFRISGANVLT
TRBJ1-1	13	.	TRBV15	TRBD1	ATSRGNTGATEAF
TRBJ2-2	14	.	TRBV5-1	.	ASSLARGSNTGELF
TRBJ1-3	11	.	TRBV27	.	ASSGLGGNTIY
TRBJ1-5	11	once	TRBV5-6	.	ASSSTANQPQH
TRBJ2-3	13	.	TRBV5-1	TRBD1	ASSPITGGTDTQY
TRBJ1-6	11	.	TRBV18	.	ASSLEGVSPLH
TRBJ2-7	14	.	TRBV5-6	.	ASTTLGTPVRYEQY
TRBJ1-6	12	.	TRBV5-4	.	ASSLGGQGSPLH
TRBJ2-2	11	once	TRBV7-6	.	AGAGPGIGELF
TRBJ2-7	12	.	TRBV28	TRBD1	ASTRQGTHYEQY
TRBJ1-6	14	.	TRBV28	.	ASSFDIRSYNSPLH
TRBJ2-2	13	.	TRBV19	TRBD1	ASSIRGSGGGELF
TRBJ2-3	14	.	TRBV11-1	.	ASSFSQVSSTDTQY
TRBJ1-5	12	.	TRBV18	.	ASSPNSGNQPQH
TRBJ1-3	13	.	TRBV5-5	.	ASSRAPGTGNTIY
TRBJ1-1	11	.	TRBV9	.	ASSPLSNTEAF
TRBJ2-7	13	.	TRBV7-9	.	ASSLSGQDRREQY
TRBJ1-2	15	.	TRBV4-1	TRBD1	ASSQVTGGQGSYGYT
TRBJ2-2	15	.	TRBV12-5	TRBD1	ASGLKPGTEVAGELF
TRBJ2-7	13	.	TRBV7-9	TRBD1	ASSLRQGQGYEQY
TRBJ1-5	12	.	TRBV10-3	TRBD1	ARDRVEMSQPQH
TRBJ1-1	12	.	TRBV5-1	.	ASSLEAGVTEAF
TRBJ1-6	13	.	TRBV27	.	ASSSPRGGHSPLH
TRBJ1-5	14	.	TRBV28	TRBD1	ASSHPQTGGDQPQH
TRBJ2-7	14	.	TRBV6-6	.	ASSPDVGALSYEQY
TRBJ1-5	11	.	TRBV19	TRBD1	ASNYRGSQPQH
TRBJ1-5	15	.	TRBV28	.	ASSPPGAVSLNQPQH
TRBJ2-7	13	.	TRBV5-6	.	ASSFLTGISYEQY